This TCR beta chain was identified during a study of radiotherapy plus CTLA-4 blockade in lung cancer. Study at large: Objective responses emerged in roughly a sixth of patients, and 30% to 40% attained disease control. General study points: After radiotherapy and ipilimumab, tumor-derived clones expanded in peripheral blood.

Sequencing was performed with immunoSEQ multiplex PCR; in TCRdb, only in-frame clones are kept and a portion is missing. The sample has roughly 50,000 clones, 84% seen once; the top ten hold approximately 5%. Chemo-refractory metastatic non-small-cell lung cancer patients received focal radiation with ipilimumab CTLA-4 blockade. This CDR3 contains 15 residues. Per germline, CDR1 SGHRS and CDR2 YFSETQ. V was trimmed by 3 bases and J by 4 bases, leaving 16 bases between them. This clone has only one observation. The antigen is undetermined. The TCR sequence derives from a human donor with non-small cell lung cancer whose response to radiotherapy plus ipilimumab could not be evaluated. The chain couples TRBV5-1 to TRBJ1-1, with D possibly being TRBD1 (6 bases). Sequenced here: peripheral blood, sampled from a patient treated with radiotherapy plus ipilimumab. The CDR3 DNA sequence: TGCGCCAGCAGCTGGGGGCAGCAGAGAAGCACTGAAGCTTTCTTT. This encodes CASSWGQQRSTEAFF.